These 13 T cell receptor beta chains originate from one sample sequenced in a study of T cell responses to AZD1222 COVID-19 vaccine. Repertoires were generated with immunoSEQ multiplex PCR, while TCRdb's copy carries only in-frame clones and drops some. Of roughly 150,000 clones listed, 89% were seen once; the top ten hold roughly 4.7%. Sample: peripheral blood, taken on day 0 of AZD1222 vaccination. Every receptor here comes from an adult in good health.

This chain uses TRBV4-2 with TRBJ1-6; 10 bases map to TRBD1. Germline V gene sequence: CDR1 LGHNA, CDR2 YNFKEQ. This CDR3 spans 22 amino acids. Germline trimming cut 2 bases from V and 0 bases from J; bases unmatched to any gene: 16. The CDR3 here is CASSQLLWDRGPTRSYNSPLHF. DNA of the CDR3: TGTGCCAGCAGCCAACTACTCTGGGACAGGGGCCCTACTCGCTCCTATAATTCACCCCTCCACTTT.

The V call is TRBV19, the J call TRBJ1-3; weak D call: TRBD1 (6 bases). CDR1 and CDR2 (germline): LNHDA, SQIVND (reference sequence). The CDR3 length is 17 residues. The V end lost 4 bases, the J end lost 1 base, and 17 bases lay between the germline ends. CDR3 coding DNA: TGTGCCAGTAGTAGGGACACACCGACGATTTCTGGAAACACCATATATTTT. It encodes CASSRDTPTISGNTIYF.

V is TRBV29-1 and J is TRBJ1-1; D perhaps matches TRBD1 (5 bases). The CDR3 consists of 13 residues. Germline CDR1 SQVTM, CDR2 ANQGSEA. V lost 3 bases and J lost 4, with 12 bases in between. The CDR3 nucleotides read TGCAGCGTTGAGGGGGTTCGGGGCACTGAAGCTTTCTTT. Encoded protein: CSVEGVRGTEAFF.

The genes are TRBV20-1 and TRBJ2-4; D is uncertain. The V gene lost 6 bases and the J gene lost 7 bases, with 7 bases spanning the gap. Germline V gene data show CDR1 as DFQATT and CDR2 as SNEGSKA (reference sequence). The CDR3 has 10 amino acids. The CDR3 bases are TGCAGTGCAGCTTCCAACATTCAGTACTTC. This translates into CSAASNIQYF.

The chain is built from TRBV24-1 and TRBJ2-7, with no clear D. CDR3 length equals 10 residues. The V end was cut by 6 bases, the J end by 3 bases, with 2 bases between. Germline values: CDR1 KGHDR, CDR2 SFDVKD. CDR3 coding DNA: TGTGCCACCAGTAACTACGAGCAGTACTTC. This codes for CATSNYEQYF.

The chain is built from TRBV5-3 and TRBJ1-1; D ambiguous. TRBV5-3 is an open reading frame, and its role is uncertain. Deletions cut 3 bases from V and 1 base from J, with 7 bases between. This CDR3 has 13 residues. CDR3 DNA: TGTGCCAGAAGCTGTGAGGGGAACACTGAAGCTTTCTTT. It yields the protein CARSCEGNTEAFF.

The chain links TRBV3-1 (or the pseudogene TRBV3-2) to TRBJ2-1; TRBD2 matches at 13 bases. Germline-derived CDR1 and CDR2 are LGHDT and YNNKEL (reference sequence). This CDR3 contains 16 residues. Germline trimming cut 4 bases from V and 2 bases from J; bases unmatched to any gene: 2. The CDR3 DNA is TGTGCCAGCAGCCTGGGACTAGCGGGACCCTACAATGAGCAGTTCTTC. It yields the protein CASSLGLAGPYNEQFF.

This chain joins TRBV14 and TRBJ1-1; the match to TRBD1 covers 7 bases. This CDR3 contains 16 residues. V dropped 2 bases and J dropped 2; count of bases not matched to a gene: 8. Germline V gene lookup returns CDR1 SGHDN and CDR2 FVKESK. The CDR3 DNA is TGTGCCAGCAGCCAAAGACAGGGAAGTATCAACACTGAAGCTTTCTTT. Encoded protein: CASSQRQGSINTEAFF.

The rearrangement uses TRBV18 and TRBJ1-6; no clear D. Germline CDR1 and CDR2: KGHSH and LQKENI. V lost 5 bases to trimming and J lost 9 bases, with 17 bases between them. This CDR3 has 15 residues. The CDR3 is CASSVSGSSFSPLHF. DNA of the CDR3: TGTGCCAGCTCAGTATCCGGGTCCTCGTTTTCACCCCTCCACTTT.

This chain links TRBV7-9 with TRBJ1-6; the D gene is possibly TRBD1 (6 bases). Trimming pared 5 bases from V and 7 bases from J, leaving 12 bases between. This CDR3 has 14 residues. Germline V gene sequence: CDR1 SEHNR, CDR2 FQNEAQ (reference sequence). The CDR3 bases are TGTGCCAGCAGCGTGACAGGTCCCAATTCACCCCTCCACTTT. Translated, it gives CASSVTGPNSPLHF.

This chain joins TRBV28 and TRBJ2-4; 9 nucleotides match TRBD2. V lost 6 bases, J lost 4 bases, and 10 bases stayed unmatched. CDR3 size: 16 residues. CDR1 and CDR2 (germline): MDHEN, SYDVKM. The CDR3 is CASSLAGEGLKNIQYF. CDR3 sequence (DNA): TGTGCCAGCAGCTTAGCGGGAGAGGGCCTAAAAAACATTCAGTACTTC.

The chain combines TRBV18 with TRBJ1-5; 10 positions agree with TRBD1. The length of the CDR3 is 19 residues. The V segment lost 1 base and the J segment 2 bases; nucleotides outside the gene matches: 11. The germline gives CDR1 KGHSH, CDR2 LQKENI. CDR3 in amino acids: CASSPQRTGGRSGNQPQHF. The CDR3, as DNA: TGTGCCAGCTCACCACAAAGGACAGGGGGGCGGTCAGGCAATCAGCCCCAGCATTTT.

CDR3 in DNA: TGTGCCAGCAGTTTAGGGGCAGGAGTTACAGATACGCAGTATTTT. This codes for CASSLGAGVTDTQYF. The chain couples TRBV27 to TRBJ2-3; tentatively, D is TRBD1 (5 bases). CDR1 is MNHEY and CDR2 is SMNVEV in the germline V gene (reference sequence). V lost 2 bases and J 3 bases, leaving 12 bases between the germline ends. CDR3 length: 15 amino acids.